This TCR beta chain was captured by sequencing in a study of blood T cell repertoires in COVID-19. Across the study: Researchers got acute and convalescent COVID-19 samples from the United States, Italy and Spain.

Germline CDR1 SGHTA, CDR2 FQGNSA. CDR3 length: 15 amino acids. After removal of 1 base from V and 3 bases from J, the junction contained 3 bases not matched to a gene. Authors' processing steps: Using reference gene primer amplification, nucleated cell counts were estimated. Using immunoSEQ multiplex PCR, the repertoire was profiled, and TCRdb retains in-frame clones only, with some absent. V and J calls and clone size follow that table, whereas D and trimming were derived from the DNA. The table records about 95,000 clones, roughly 80% of them present only once. The chain recombines TRBV7-2 with TRBJ2-3, with TRBD2 matching over 8 bases. Sample: peripheral blood. This TCR came from a man at least 80 years old with active or convalescent COVID-19. The CDR3 region has the DNA TGTGCCAGCAGCTTAGAGGCTAGCGGGACAGATACGCAGTATTTT. Encoded protein: CASSLEASGTDTQYF.